This entry lists 13 T cell receptor beta chains sequenced from one sample in a study of response to subunit inactivated influenza vaccine. Each CDR3 protein gets one entry after TCRdb re-called the RT-PCR reads with MiXCR. The sample carries around 520,000 distinct CDR3 sequences, 25% recorded once. This material consisted of CD4+ T cells sorted from PBMCs, taken around 5 days after vaccination. Source of these receptors: a man in his fifties who received an inactivated influenza vaccine.

V is TRBV6-1 and J is TRBJ1-1; D is perhaps TRBD1 (6 bases). Germline CDR1 MNHNS, CDR2 SASEGT. The V end was cut by 6 bases, the J end by 7 bases, with 18 bases between. The length of the CDR3 is 14 residues. The chain's CDR3 is CASSLHPGQLEAFF. DNA of the CDR3: TGTGCCAGCAGCCTACACCCCGGACAGCTTGAAGCTTTCTTT.

This clonotype was seen at least ten times. The rearrangement joins TRBV20-1 to TRBJ2-3; 9 positions match TRBD2. The germline V gene has CDR1 DFQATT and CDR2 SNEGSKA (reference sequence). V shed 6 bases, J shed 2 bases, and the junction held 9 bases outside the gene matches. The CDR3 runs 15 residues. The chain's CDR3 is CSAPERGAFTDTQYF. The CDR3 bases are TGCAGTGCACCTGAGCGGGGGGCCTTCACAGATACGCAGTATTTT.

In its sample, this clonotype was seen once. The V and J genes are TRBV7-2 and TRBJ1-2; D ambiguous. Germline-derived CDR1 and CDR2 are SGHTA and FQGNSA. V was shortened by 2 bases and J by 0 bases, with 7 bases between the two germline ends. This CDR3 has 14 residues. The CDR3 reads CASSLYSSNYGYTF. CDR3 sequence (DNA): TGTGCCAGCAGCTTATATAGCTCTAACTATGGCTACACCTTC.

The chain joins TRBV30 to TRBJ2-3, with D unresolved. V gave up 3 bases and J gave up 0 bases, with 10 bases separating them. Germline V gene lookup returns CDR1 GTSNPN and CDR2 SVGIG (reference sequence). This CDR3 is built from 14 residues. CDR3 sequence (DNA): TGTGCCTGGAGCGGAGTCACTAGCACAGATACGCAGTATTTT. It yields the protein CAWSGVTSTDTQYF. The variable domain in full, completed from reference TRBV30 and TRBJ2-3, reads SQTIHQWPATLVQPVGSPLSLECTVEGTSNPNLYWYRQAAGRGLQLLFYSVGIGQISSEVPQNLSASRPQDRQFILSSKKLLLSDSGFYLCAWSGVTSTDTQYFGPGTRLTVL.

The chain links TRBV7-6 to TRBJ2-5, with 14 bases fitting TRBD2. Trimming took 5 bases from V and 2 from J; bases not matched to a gene: 10. The CDR3 spans 18 residues. CDR1 and CDR2 (germline): SGHVS, FNYEAQ. CDR3 loop: CASSPRPGLAGGQETQYF. CDR3 in DNA: TGTGCCAGCAGCCCGCGGCCCGGACTAGCGGGAGGACAAGAGACCCAGTACTTC.

The gene calls are TRBV4-1 and TRBJ2-1; D remains ambiguous. In germline, CDR1 is MGHRA, CDR2 YSYEKL. Trimming removed 0 bases from V and 0 bases from J, with 12 bases in between. This CDR3 comprises 17 residues. CDR3 sequence (DNA): TGCGCCAGCAGCCAAGAATCAGGTTCGAGCTCCTACAATGAGCAGTTCTTC. Translating it yields CASSQESGSSSYNEQFF.

This chain uses TRBV4-1 with TRBJ2-7; the match to TRBD2 covers 10 bases. The CDR3 sequence is 16 residues long. Germline CDR1 and CDR2: MGHRA and YSYEKL. After removal of 1 base from V and 0 bases from J, the junction contained 3 bases not matched to a gene. The CDR3 here is CASSQASSGSSYEQYF. CDR3 nucleotides: TGCGCCAGCAGCCAAGCCTCTAGCGGGAGCTCCTACGAGCAGTACTTC.

The CDR3 DNA reads TGTGCCAGCAGCACCGACAGGGACACTGAAGCTTTCTTT. Its translation is CASSTDRDTEAFF. The chain has TRBV5-4 and TRBJ1-1; TRBD1 matches at 7 bases. The V and J ends lost 4 bases and 3 bases, in that order; junction bases with no gene match: 3. CDR3 size: 13 residues. Germline values: CDR1 SGHNT, CDR2 YYREEE (reference sequence). Drawing the rest from reference TRBV5-4 and TRBJ1-1, the complete variable domain is ETGVTQSPTHLIKTRGQQVTLRCSSQSGHNTVSWYQQALGQGPQFIFQYYREEENGRGNFPPRFSGLQFPNYSSELNVNALELDDSALYLCASSTDRDTEAFFGQGTRLTVV.

At least ten counts were recorded for this clonotype. J is TRBJ2-7 and V is TRBV20-1; D is undetermined. Germline V gives CDR1 DFQATT, CDR2 SNEGSKA (reference sequence). V gave up 0 bases and J gave up 2 bases, with 11 bases separating them. This CDR3 region has 14 residues. CDR3 sequence: CSARDRRNPYEQYF. The CDR3 coding sequence is TGCAGTGCTAGAGATCGGCGCAACCCCTACGAGCAGTACTTC.

The chain links TRBV12-3 or TRBV12-4 to TRBJ2-2; D is possibly TRBD1 (5 bases). The CDR3 contains 16 residues. With 4 bases removed from V and 0 bases from J, the gap between germline ends came to 12 bases. The CDR3 nucleotides are TGTGCCAGCAGTTACAGGCCTATAGCGAACACCGGGGAGCTGTTTTTT. It encodes CASSYRPIANTGELFF.

The chain uses TRBV7-8 and TRBJ2-3; 13 nucleotides match TRBD2. Germline V gene sequence: CDR1 SGHVS, CDR2 FQNEAQ. V was pared by 1 base and J by 2 bases, with 3 bases of the junction left unmatched. CDR3 length equals 17 residues. DNA of the CDR3: TGTGCCAGCAGCTTAGGGGGGACTAGCGGGGCCACAGATACGCAGTATTTT. As protein: CASSLGGTSGATDTQYF.

The chain joins TRBV6-2 or TRBV6-3 to TRBJ1-2; D not certain. V lost 0 bases, J lost 7 bases, and 12 bases lay in between. This CDR3 is 14 amino acids long. CDR1 and CDR2 (germline): MNHEY, SVGEGT. CDR3 protein: CASSYSPGVAGYTF. CDR3 nucleotide sequence: TGTGCCAGCAGTTACTCGCCCGGGGTTGCTGGCTACACCTTC.

This clonotype has just a few counts. The rearrangement links TRBV5-1 to TRBJ1-1, with a weak D call TRBD1 (5 bases). CDR1 SGHRS and CDR2 YFSETQ come from the germline V gene. The CDR3 has 15 residues. Trimming pared 5 bases from V and 1 base from J, leaving 15 bases between. DNA for the CDR3: TGCGCCAGCAGTCTTATAGGGGACCGGAACACTGAAGCTTTCTTT. Its protein is CASSLIGDRNTEAFF. The full variable domain, its missing parts supplied by reference TRBV5-1 and TRBJ1-1, is KAGVTQTPRYLIKTRGQQVTLSCSPISGHRSVSWYQQTPGQGLQFLFEYFSETQRNKGNFPGRFSGRQFSNSRSEMNVSTLELGDSALYLCASSLIGDRNTEAFFGQGTRLTVV.